This entry lists 9 T cell receptor beta chains sequenced from one sample in a study of regulatory T cells in long-lasting Graves disease (dated by TCRdb to about 2021). Libraries were built with multiplex PCR. TCRdb names Illumina HiSeq 4000 as the instrument used. TCR beta libraries were built with iRepertoire HTBI primers and Arm-PCR amplification of CDR3 regions. TCRdb handled the public reads itself, with Q25 trimming in fastp and clone calling in MiXCR, and kept productive beta chains. Rows merge per CDR3 protein into single entries with the most common DNA and genes. The sample contains fewer than 400,000 distinct CDR3 sequences, roughly a fifth of them found a single time. The ten largest clones add up to approximately 31% of the sample. What this sample's time point label stands for: persistent/refractory GD, antithyroid drugs over 5 years with positive TRAb. For both TCR sequencing and RNA sequencing, RNA was extracted from PBMCs in TRIzol.

The sequenced sample was peripheral blood mononuclear cells (PBMCs), obtained when the disease was refractory, from a patient treated with antithyroid drugs. The receptors stem from a female donor with Graves disease.

At least ten counts were recorded for this clonotype. The chain links TRBV10-3 to TRBJ2-7, with a possible D match to TRBD2 (6 bases). CDR1 is ENHRY and CDR2 is SYGVKD in the germline V gene. The CDR3 totals 16 residues. The V end was cut by 0 bases, the J end by 3 bases, with 15 bases between. The CDR3 here is CAISESSAVGGYEQYF. As DNA, the CDR3 is TGTGCCATCAGTGAGTCATCGGCCGTCGGGGGCTACGAGCAGTACTTC.

The chain combines TRBV4-3 with TRBJ1-5, with 8 bases identical to TRBD1. CDR1 and CDR2 from the germline V gene are LGHNA and YSLEER. The CDR3 extends over 15 amino acids. Trimming cost V 4 bases and J 7 bases; bases outside gene matches: 9. CDR3 region: CASSPSRTGNQPQHF. CDR3 sequence (DNA): TGCGCCAGCAGCCCCAGCCGGACAGGGAACCAGCCCCAGCATTTT.

This chain links TRBV10-3 with TRBJ2-7; weak D call: TRBD1 (6 bases). V was pared by 5 bases and J by 5 bases, with 13 bases between. Germline V CDR1 and CDR2: ENHRY, SYGVKD. The CDR3 sequence is 13 residues long. The CDR3 spells CAISQQGWNEQYF. DNA of the CDR3: TGTGCCATCAGTCAACAGGGTTGGAACGAGCAGTACTTC.

Note on this clonotype: A much larger clone is a single base away; this may be a read error. This chain links TRBV12-3 or TRBV12-4 with TRBJ2-2, with D possibly being TRBD2 (5 bases). Trimming shortened V by 3 bases and J by 3 bases, and 11 bases separated the two germline ends. This CDR3 contains 15 residues. The CDR3 coding sequence is TGTGCCAGCAGTTTTTGGTCAGCGGACACCGGGGAGCTGTTTTTT. Protein: CASSFWSADTGELFF.

The sample holds many counts of this clonotype. The gene calls are TRBV20-1 and TRBJ1-1; TRBD1 is a possible D gene (5 bases). Germline loops: CDR1 DFQATT, CDR2 SNEGSKA (reference sequence). The ends were cut back, 2 bases at V and 0 bases at J, with 13 bases in the middle. The CDR3 runs to 15 residues. The CDR3 DNA follows: TGCAGTGCTAGACACCGGTTGACAGTGAACACTGAAGCTTTCTTT. Its translation: CSARHRLTVNTEAFF.

The chain uses TRBV10-2 and TRBJ1-4; TRBD1 agrees at 7 bases. Losses at the gene ends were 6 bases for V and 8 bases for J; bases not matched to a gene: 12. CDR1 WSHSY and CDR2 SAAADI come from the germline V gene. CDR3 length: 15 amino acids. CDR3 DNA sequence: TGCGCCAGCAGCCAAACACAGGGGCTCGGGGAAAAACTGTTTTTT. Amino acids: CASSQTQGLGEKLFF.

About this clonotype: Just one base apart from a much larger clone, this may be a read error. V is TRBV7-2 and J is TRBJ1-6, with 7 bases identical to TRBD1. Germline V CDR1 and CDR2: SGHTA, FQGNSA. This CDR3 region has 14 residues. The CDR3 protein is CVSSYDRVFSPLHF. The CDR3 region has the DNA TGTGTCAGCAGCTATGACAGGGTATTTTCACCCCTCCACTTT.

CDR3 DNA: TGTGCCAGCGGGCGTAGGTACGAGCAGTACTTC. It codes for CASGRRYEQYF. The J gene is TRBJ2-7, the V gene TRBV14; no reliable D call. The CDR3 contains 11 residues. Germline V gene lookup returns CDR1 SGHDN and CDR2 FVKESK. V gave up 8 bases and J gave up 4 bases, with 9 bases separating them.

This clonotype was picked up a small number of times. The V and J genes are TRBV30 and TRBJ1-3, with 8 bases lining up with TRBD1. J gave up 0 bases and V 3 bases, and 4 bases lay outside the gene matches. Germline-derived CDR1 and CDR2 are GTSNPN and SVGIG (reference sequence). CDR3 length: 15 residues. The CDR3 DNA is TGTGCCTGGAGCGAGGGACAGGTCTCTGGAAACACCATATATTTT. Translated: CAWSEGQVSGNTIYF.